Listed here are 20 T cell receptor beta chains from one sample, sequenced in a study of OX40 agonist ivuxolimab in advanced cancers. Library generation was performed with the immunoSEQ multiplex PCR assay. TCRdb stores this immuneACCESS table with in-frame sequences only. Part of the clones is absent; in the studies checked, under half of the shortfall reflects unresolved V genes, and no reason is known for the rest. Within this sample are more than 65,000 clones, with roughly 86% of them counted one time only. Clones ranked in the top ten supply around a quarter of the sample. The source material was CD4+ or CD8+ T cells sorted from blood, sampled in a trial of the OX40 agonist ivuxolimab. The source is an adult with an advanced solid tumor such as melanoma, head and neck, liver or kidney cancer.

This sequence joins TRBV2 and TRBJ2-2, with D tentatively TRBD1 (7 bases). Per germline, CDR1 SNHLY and CDR2 FYNNEI. Deletions cut 6 bases from V and 7 bases from J, with 15 bases between. This CDR3 contains 14 residues. CDR3 sequence: CASRNRQGLGELFF. The CDR3 DNA reads TGTGCCAGCAGGAATAGACAGGGACTCGGGGAGCTGTTTTTT. The whole variable domain, remainder taken from reference TRBV2 and TRBJ2-2, is EPEVTQTPSHQVTQMGQEVILRCVPISNHLYFYWYRQILGQKVEFLVSFYNNEISEKSEIFDDQFSVERPDGSNFTLKIRSTKLEDSAMYFCASRNRQGLGELFFGEGSRLTVL.

This clone was found a few times. The chain recombines TRBV10-3 with TRBJ2-1; 9 nucleotides agree with TRBD1. Trimming cost V 8 bases and J 7 bases; bases outside gene matches: 6. This CDR3 comprises 13 residues. Germline V gene data show CDR1 as ENHRY and CDR2 as SYGVKD. CDR3 sequence reads: CAIGQGTGNEQFF. The DNA for the CDR3 is TGTGCCATCGGACAGGGGACGGGGAATGAGCAGTTCTTC.

This clone was counted a few times. The V gene is TRBV6-5, the J gene TRBJ2-7, with D possibly TRBD2 on 5 matching bases. Germline lookup yields CDR1 MNHEY and CDR2 SVGAGI. V lost 0 bases and J 1 base, leaving 7 bases between the germline ends. This CDR3 comprises 14 residues. In DNA, the CDR3 is TGTGCCAGCAGTTACTCGAGGACTTCCTACGAGCAGTACTTC. It is translated as CASSYSRTSYEQYF.

V and J are TRBV10-3 and TRBJ1-3; TRBD1 is a possible D gene (6 bases). Between the trimmed V and J ends, which lost 0 bases and 4 bases, there was a span of 13 bases. The CDR3 runs to 16 residues. Per the germline V gene, CDR1 is ENHRY and CDR2 is SYGVKD. The CDR3 sequence: CAISESLAGVGNTIYF. CDR3 sequence (DNA): TGTGCCATCAGTGAGTCCCTCGCAGGGGTAGGAAACACCATATATTTT.

The J gene is TRBJ1-2, the V gene TRBV18; 9 bases line up with TRBD1. This CDR3 is 12 amino acids long. The germline V gene has CDR1 KGHSH and CDR2 LQKENI. V lost 5 bases, J lost 12 bases, and 7 bases stayed unmatched. DNA of the CDR3: TGTGCCAGCTCAGAAGGACAGGGGATTCACACCTTC. It yields the protein CASSEGQGIHTF.

This sequence joins TRBV25-1 and TRBJ2-3; D ambiguous. Germline V lookup: CDR1 MGHDK, CDR2 SYGVNS. Trimming cost V 2 bases and J 2 bases, with 8 bases left between them. CDR3 length: 14 residues. The CDR3 DNA sequence: TGTGCCAGCAGTGAACCTAGGTCCACAGATACGCAGTATTTT. This codes for CASSEPRSTDTQYF.

The chain links TRBV5-1 to TRBJ2-1; D gene uncertain. Germline lookup yields CDR1 SGHRS and CDR2 YFSETQ. Trimming took 1 base from V and 0 from J, leaving 8 bases between them. This CDR3 comprises 15 residues. The CDR3 loop reads CASSLFANSYNEQFF. The CDR3 DNA follows: TGCGCCAGCAGCTTGTTCGCGAACTCCTACAATGAGCAGTTCTTC. Drawing the rest from reference TRBV5-1 and TRBJ2-1, the complete variable domain is KAGVTQTPRYLIKTRGQQVTLSCSPISGHRSVSWYQQTPGQGLQFLFEYFSETQRNKGNFPGRFSGRQFSNSRSEMNVSTLELGDSALYLCASSLFANSYNEQFFGPGTRLTVL.

The chain links TRBV2 to TRBJ2-5; 10 bases are shared with TRBD1. The V and J ends lost 7 bases and 9 bases, in that order; junction bases with no gene match: 14. CDR3 length: 15 residues. Germline CDR1 is SNHLY and CDR2 is FYNNEI. The CDR3 coding sequence is TGTGCCAGCACGCGGGACAGGGGTCGCCCAGGATCCCAGTACTTC. Its translation is CASTRDRGRPGSQYF.

The rearrangement joins TRBV29-1 to TRBJ2-2; D is ambiguous. Trimming cost V 4 bases and J 1 base, with 4 bases left between them. CDR1 is SQVTM and CDR2 is ANQGSEA in the germline V gene. The CDR3 runs 12 residues. In DNA, the CDR3 is TGCAGCGTTGGGGGGAACACCGGGGAGCTGTTTTTT. Translated, it gives CSVGGNTGELFF.

This clone has only one observation. The rearrangement joins TRBV25-1 to TRBJ1-5; 10 nucleotides match TRBD1. The V gene end was trimmed by 6 bases and the J gene end by 3 bases; junction bases not matched to a gene: 2. Germline V gives CDR1 MGHDK, CDR2 SYGVNS. The CDR3 length is 14 residues. The CDR3 DNA sequence: TGTGCCAGCAGGGGACAGGGGTTCAATCAGCCCCAGCATTTT. Amino acid sequence: CASRGQGFNQPQHF.

The genes are TRBV5-6 and TRBJ2-3, with D maybe TRBD2 (5 bases). The CDR3 has 15 residues. V lost 4 bases, J lost 3 bases, and 15 bases lay in between. Germline CDR1 reads SGHDT; CDR2 reads YYEEEE. The CDR3 DNA reads TGTGCCAGCAGCCCTGGACTCATCCGGACAGATACGCAGTATTTT. Amino acid sequence: CASSPGLIRTDTQYF.

The rearrangement uses TRBV19 and TRBJ1-5; unclear D gene. The CDR3 covers 17 residues. Deletions cut 4 bases from V and 6 bases from J, with 22 bases between. The germline V gene has CDR1 LNHDA and CDR2 SQIVND (reference sequence). The CDR3 coding sequence is TGTGCCAGTAGTACTCCCTTGAGGAGTGGTGTCGTTCAGCCCCAGCATTTT. Its protein product is CASSTPLRSGVVQPQHF.

This clone was seen only a few times. The chain uses TRBV2 and TRBJ1-5; no firm D call. This CDR3 region has 13 residues. V lost 4 bases to trimming and J lost 4 bases, with 8 bases between them. The germline CDR1 and CDR2 sequences are SNHLY and FYNNEI. CDR3 protein: CASSVFENQPQHF. The CDR3 nucleotides are TGTGCCAGCAGTGTTTTCGAGAATCAGCCCCAGCATTTT.

This clone was recorded once. The chain links TRBV5-1 to TRBJ2-5, with no clear D. Trimming took off 2 bases at V and 5 bases at J, with 10 bases between the two ends. Germline V gene sequence: CDR1 SGHRS, CDR2 YFSETQ. CDR3 size: 13 residues. CDR3 amino acids: CASSLSQGETQYF. The CDR3 nucleotides read TGCGCCAGCAGCTTAAGTCAAGGGGAGACCCAGTACTTC.

CDR3 DNA sequence: TGTGCCAGTAGTACGACAGGGAGGACTGAAGCTTTCTTT. Protein: CASSTTGRTEAFF. The rearrangement joins TRBV11-2 to TRBJ1-1; 7 bases fit TRBD1. The germline CDR1 and CDR2 sequences are SGHAT and FQNNGV. The CDR3 contains 13 residues. V was pared by 9 bases and J by 5 bases, with 9 bases of the junction left unmatched.

This clone appeared a few times. The gene calls are TRBV6-5 and TRBJ2-2; the D is unclear. Trimming took off 3 bases at V and 0 bases at J, with 11 bases between the two ends. CDR1 and CDR2 from the germline V gene are MNHEY and SVGAGI. The CDR3 has 16 amino acids. The CDR3 spells CASSYSVLANTGELFF. CDR3 DNA sequence: TGTGCCAGCAGTTATAGTGTCTTGGCGAACACCGGGGAGCTGTTTTTT.

The chain employs TRBV27 and TRBJ2-1; no firm D call. The CDR3 runs to 14 residues. Germline V gene lookup returns CDR1 MNHEY and CDR2 SMNVEV (reference sequence). V was cut by 6 bases and J by 0 bases, with 9 bases left in between. CDR3 region: CASRARASYNEQFF. In nucleotides, the CDR3 is TGTGCCAGCAGAGCCCGAGCCTCCTACAATGAGCAGTTCTTC.

The DNA of the CDR3 is TGTGCCAGCAGCTTGGCCGGTCGTTGGGAGGCACAGCCCCAGCATTTT. Protein sequence: CASSLAGRWEAQPQHF. V and J are TRBV5-6 and TRBJ1-5; D is unresolved. The CDR3 extends over 16 amino acids. Germline CDR1 reads SGHDT; CDR2 reads YYEEEE. V lost 0 bases and J 7 bases, leaving 17 bases between the germline ends.

This sequence joins TRBV11-2 and TRBJ2-2, with D maybe TRBD2 (6 bases). Deletions cut 5 bases from V and 7 bases from J, with 14 bases between. CDR1 is SGHAT and CDR2 is FQNNGV in the germline V gene. The CDR3 runs 14 residues. The CDR3 spells CASSRLVFGGELFF. In DNA, the CDR3 is TGTGCCAGCAGCAGACTAGTTTTCGGCGGGGAGCTGTTTTTT.

This clone was seen more than once but under ten times. This sequence joins TRBV18 and TRBJ1-4; the D gene is possibly TRBD1 (5 bases). The CDR3 runs 13 residues. Germline CDR1 KGHSH, CDR2 LQKENI. V was pared by 3 bases and J by 7 bases, with 9 bases between. This chain's CDR3 is CASSPQGGEKLFF. CDR3 coding DNA: TGTGCCAGCTCACCCCAGGGTGGTGAAAAACTGTTTTTT. Combining the CDR3 with reference TRBV18 and TRBJ1-4 gives the whole variable domain NAGVMQNPRHLVRRRGQEARLRCSPMKGHSHVYWYRQLPEEGLKFMVYLQKENIIDESGMPKERFSAEFPKEGPSILRIQQVVRGDSAAYFCASSPQGGEKLFFGSGTQLSVL.